This TCR beta chain was sequenced for a study of shared clonotypes between healthy human individuals. Study background: Participating donors consisted of a couple of women and a few men aged 18 to 49.

With regard to this clone: Other DNA sequences from this sample encode an identical CDR3 as well.

V was shortened by 3 bases and J by 0 bases, with 6 bases between the two germline ends. The CDR3 contains 13 residues. Looked up from germline, CDR1 is SGHAT and CDR2 is FQDESV (reference sequence). Authors' methods: ImmunoSEQ output held junction-only sequences without quality scores, so filtering differed. Generated by immunoSEQ multiplex PCR, the TCRdb table keeps only in-frame clones and is missing some. V and J calls and clone size come straight from that table; D and trimming were deduced from the DNA. The sample has some 630,000 clones, around 96% seen once; the top ten hold about 0.12%. Naive-designated CD8 cells lacked CD45RO, were positively enriched for CCR7, and omitted terminally differentiated effector memory CD45RA+ cells.

This clonotype was sampled from a woman under 40 in good health. The V call is TRBV11-1, the J call TRBJ2-7; D perhaps matches TRBD2 (6 bases). The material sequenced was naive CD8+ T cells sorted from blood. CDR3 coding DNA: TGTGCCAGCAGCTTCGGGAGCTCCTACGAGCAGTACTTC. This codes for CASSFGSSYEQYF.